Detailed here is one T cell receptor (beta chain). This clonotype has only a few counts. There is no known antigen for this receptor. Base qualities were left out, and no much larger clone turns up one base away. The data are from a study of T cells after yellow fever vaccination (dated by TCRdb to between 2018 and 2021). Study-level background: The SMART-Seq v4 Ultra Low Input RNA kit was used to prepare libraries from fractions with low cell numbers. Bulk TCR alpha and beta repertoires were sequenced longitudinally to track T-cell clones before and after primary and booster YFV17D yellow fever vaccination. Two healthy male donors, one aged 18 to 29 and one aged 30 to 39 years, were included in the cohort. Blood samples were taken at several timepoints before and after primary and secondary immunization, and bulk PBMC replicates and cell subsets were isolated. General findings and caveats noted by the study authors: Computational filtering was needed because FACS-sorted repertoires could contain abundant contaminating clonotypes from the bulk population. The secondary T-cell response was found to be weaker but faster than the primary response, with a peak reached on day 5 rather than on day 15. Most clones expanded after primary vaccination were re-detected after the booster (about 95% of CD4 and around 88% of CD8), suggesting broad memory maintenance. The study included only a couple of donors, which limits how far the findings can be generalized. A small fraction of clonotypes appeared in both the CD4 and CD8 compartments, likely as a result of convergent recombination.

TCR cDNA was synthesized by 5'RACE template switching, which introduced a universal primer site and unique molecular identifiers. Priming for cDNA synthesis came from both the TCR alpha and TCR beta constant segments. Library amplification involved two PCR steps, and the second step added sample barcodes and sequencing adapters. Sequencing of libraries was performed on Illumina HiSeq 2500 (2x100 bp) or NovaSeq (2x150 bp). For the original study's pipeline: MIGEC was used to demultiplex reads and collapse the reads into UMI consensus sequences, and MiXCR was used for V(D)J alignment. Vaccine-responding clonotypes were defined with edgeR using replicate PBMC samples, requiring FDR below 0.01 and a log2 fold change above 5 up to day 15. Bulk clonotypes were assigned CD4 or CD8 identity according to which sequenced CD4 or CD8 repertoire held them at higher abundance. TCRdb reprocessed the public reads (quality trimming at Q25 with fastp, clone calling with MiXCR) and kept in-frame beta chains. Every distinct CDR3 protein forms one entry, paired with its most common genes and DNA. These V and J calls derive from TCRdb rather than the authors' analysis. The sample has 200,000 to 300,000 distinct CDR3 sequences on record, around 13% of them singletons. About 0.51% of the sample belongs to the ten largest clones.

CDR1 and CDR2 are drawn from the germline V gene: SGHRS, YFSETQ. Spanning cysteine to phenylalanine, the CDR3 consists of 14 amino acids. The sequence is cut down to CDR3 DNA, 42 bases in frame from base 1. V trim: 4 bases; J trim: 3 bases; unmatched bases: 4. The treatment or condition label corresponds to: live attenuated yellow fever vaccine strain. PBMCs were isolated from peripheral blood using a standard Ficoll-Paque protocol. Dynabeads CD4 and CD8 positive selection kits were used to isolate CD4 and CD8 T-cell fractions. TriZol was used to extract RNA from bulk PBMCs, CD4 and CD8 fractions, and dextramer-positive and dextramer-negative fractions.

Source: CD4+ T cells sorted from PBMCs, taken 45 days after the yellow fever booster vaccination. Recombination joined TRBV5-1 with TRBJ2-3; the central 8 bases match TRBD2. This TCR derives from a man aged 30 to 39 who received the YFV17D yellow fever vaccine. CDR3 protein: CASSRGGMTDTQYF. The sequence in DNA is TGCGCCAGCAGCCGCGGGGGGATGACAGATACGCAGTATTTT.